These 7 T cell receptor beta chains were sequenced from one sample in a study of T cell repertoires in cytomegalovirus infection. MiXCR was run by TCRdb on the reads, yielding one entry per CDR3 protein. Of some 440,000 distinct CDR3 sequences listed, roughly 30% were seen once; the top ten hold 12% to 15%. Sequencing was carried out using PBMCs. The receptors derive from a human donor in good health (CMV status not recorded). Some clones in this sample may be carry-over from other donors' samples.

This clonotype showed up many times. J is TRBJ1-1 and V is TRBV7-2; TRBD1 agrees at 7 bases. J gave up 3 bases and V 4 bases, and 8 bases lay outside the gene matches. The CDR3 runs 15 residues. The germline CDR1 and CDR2 sequences are SGHTA and FQGNSA. CDR3 nucleotide sequence: TGTGCCAGCAGCTACCCTTGGGACAGCTACACTGAAGCTTTCTTT. It specifies CASSYPWDSYTEAFF.

This clonotype was seen only a few times. The chain combines TRBV4-1 with TRBJ2-7; D unresolved. The CDR3 length is 14 residues. Germline V gene sequence: CDR1 MGHRA, CDR2 YSYEKL. V was clipped by 1 base and J by 0 bases, with 7 bases between them. Here the CDR3 reads CASSQAGNSYEQYF. DNA of the CDR3: TGCGCCAGCAGCCAAGCGGGCAACTCCTACGAGCAGTACTTC.

V usage is TRBV4-1 and J usage is TRBJ1-5, with D uncertain. V was pared by 0 bases and J by 2 bases, with 17 bases between. CDR1 is MGHRA and CDR2 is YSYEKL in the germline V gene. This CDR3 region has 18 residues. CDR3 residues: CASSQDGSGSSGNQPQHF. DNA for the CDR3: TGCGCCAGCAGCCAAGACGGGTCCGGGTCTTCGGGCAATCAGCCCCAGCATTTT.

The chain carries TRBV5-1 and TRBJ1-1; D uncertain. This CDR3 has 14 amino acids. The germline gives CDR1 SGHRS, CDR2 YFSETQ. V lost 7 bases, J lost 4 bases, and 17 bases lay in between. CDR3 loop: CASRNGGSGTEAFF. In DNA, the CDR3 is TGCGCCAGCCGGAATGGTGGGAGCGGCACTGAAGCTTTCTTT.

This clonotype was seen repeatedly, ten times or more. The gene calls are TRBV7-2 and TRBJ1-4; a weak D match, TRBD1 (5 bases). Trimming left V 1 base short and J 8 bases short, with 14 bases between. The germline gives CDR1 SGHTA, CDR2 FQGNSA. This CDR3 contains 15 residues. CDR3 in amino acids: CASSLVWGPGEKLFF. The DNA of the CDR3 is TGTGCCAGCAGCTTAGTTTGGGGACCAGGAGAAAAACTGTTTTTT.

This clonotype was seen at least ten times. V gene TRBV6-1 combines with J gene TRBJ2-7; D perhaps matches TRBD2 (5 bases). CDR3 length: 13 amino acids. The V end lost 8 bases, the J end lost 3 bases, and 14 bases lay between the germline ends. The germline V gene encodes CDR1 MNHNS and CDR2 SASEGT. The CDR3 bases are TGTGCCAGCCGGGATTTAACATTCTACGAGCAGTACTTC. This codes for CASRDLTFYEQYF.

This clonotype has more than one count but fewer than ten. The chain recombines TRBV4-3 with TRBJ2-3; TRBD2 aligns across 10 bases. Germline assignment: CDR1 LGHNA and CDR2 YSLEER. V lost 2 bases to trimming and J lost 6 bases; unmatched junction nucleotides: 11. The length of the CDR3 is 17 residues. CDR3 in DNA: TGCGCCAGCAGCCAAACTCCGGGACTAGCGATTTTGGATACGCAGTATTTT. Translated: CASSQTPGLAILDTQYF.